Following are 32 T cell receptor beta chains from one sample sequenced in a study of shared clonotypes between healthy human individuals. Profiled with immunoSEQ multiplex PCR; TCRdb holds only in-frame clones, not every one. The table has under 1,100,000 clones, approximately 80% seen once. The specimen sequenced was memory CD4+ T cells from PBMCs. As to subset: CD45RA-negative fraction. The source is a man aged 18 to 29 in good health. Some clones in this sample may be carry-over from other donors' samples.

This clone occurred many times. The J gene is TRBJ2-5, the V gene TRBV5-1; 10 bases are shared with TRBD2. The V gene's germline CDR1 is SGHRS and CDR2 YFSETQ. V shed 7 bases, J shed 5 bases, and the junction held 11 bases outside the gene matches. The CDR3 is 15 residues long. The CDR3 reads CASYSGRTALETQYF. The CDR3 DNA reads as TGCGCCAGCTATAGCGGGAGGACCGCTCTGGAGACCCAGTACTTC.

This clone turned up a few times. This chain joins TRBV4-2 and TRBJ1-1; possibly TRBD1 for D (5 bases). This CDR3 contains 15 residues. From germline, CDR1 is LGHNA and CDR2 YNFKEQ. V gave up 1 base and J gave up 1 base, with 10 bases separating them. CDR3 DNA sequence: TGTGCCAGCAGCCAAGTGCCGGGGGGGAACACTGAAGCTTTCTTT. Its translation is CASSQVPGGNTEAFF.

This sequence joins TRBV4-1 and TRBJ1-5; D gene unclear. This CDR3 is 17 amino acids long. V was pared by 0 bases and J by 4 bases, with 16 bases between. CDR1 and CDR2 (germline): MGHRA, YSYEKL. This CDR3 reads CASSQERPTSRNQPQHF. As DNA, the CDR3 is TGCGCCAGCAGCCAAGAACGACCGACATCCCGAAATCAGCCCCAGCATTTT.

The chain links TRBV5-4 to TRBJ2-6; 9 nucleotides line up with TRBD1. The germline CDR1 and CDR2 sequences are SGHNT and YYREEE (reference sequence). The CDR3 has 14 amino acids. The CDR3 loop is CAVTGGTGANVLTF. Here the CDR3 DNA reads TGTGCAGTAACAGGGGGCACCGGGGCCAACGTCCTGACTTTC.

The chain links TRBV2 to TRBJ1-5; no definite D call. Trimming took 6 bases from V and 10 from J, leaving 16 bases between them. Germline V lookup: CDR1 SNHLY, CDR2 FYNNEI. This CDR3 spans 13 amino acids. CDR3 protein: CASSSKEKGPQHF. CDR3 nucleotide sequence: TGTGCCAGCAGCAGCAAAGAAAAAGGTCCCCAGCATTTT.

V usage is TRBV2 and J usage is TRBJ1-2; D not resolved. The CDR3 is 12 amino acids. Trimming took 6 bases from V and 7 from J, leaving 12 bases between them. CDR1 is SNHLY and CDR2 is FYNNEI in the germline V gene. The CDR3 sequence is CASSRSGSGYTF. For the CDR3, the DNA is TGTGCCAGCAGCCGATCGGGGTCTGGCTACACCTTC.

The rearrangement uses TRBV7-9 and TRBJ2-7; no clear D gene. Per germline, CDR1 SEHNR and CDR2 FQNEAQ (reference sequence). This CDR3 spans 13 amino acids. The V end was cut by 5 bases, the J end by 3 bases, with 11 bases between. The CDR3 is CASSEKNGYEQYF. For the CDR3, the DNA is TGTGCCAGCAGCGAAAAAAACGGCTACGAGCAGTACTTC.

V usage is TRBV30 and J usage is TRBJ1-1, with a weak D call TRBD1 (5 bases). Germline V gives CDR1 GTSNPN, CDR2 SVGIG (reference sequence). This CDR3 spans 13 amino acids. Trimming cost V 3 bases and J 5 bases, with 13 bases left between them. CDR3 loop: CAWREGRTTEAFF. CDR3 nucleotide sequence: TGTGCCTGGAGAGAGGGCAGGACAACTGAAGCTTTCTTT.

V is TRBV27 and J is TRBJ2-6; a possible D gene is TRBD2 (5 bases). Per the germline V gene, CDR1 is MNHEY and CDR2 is SMNVEV (reference sequence). Between the trimmed V and J ends, which lost 4 bases and 3 bases, there was a span of 13 bases. CDR3 length: 16 residues. The CDR3 bases are TGTGCCAGCAGTTCCCGGTTGAGGGTTGGGGCCAACGTCCTGACTTTC. Amino acid sequence: CASSSRLRVGANVLTF.

This rearrangement joins TRBV7-9 to TRBJ2-1; the match to TRBD2 covers 12 bases. CDR1 is SEHNR, CDR2 FQNEAQ, per germline (reference sequence). The V and J ends lost 10 bases and 4 bases, in that order; junction bases with no gene match: 11. The CDR3 sequence is 16 residues long. The CDR3 DNA follows: TGTGCCACTCTAGATGGCCTAGCGGGAGGGTACAATGAGCAGTTCTTC. Amino acids: CATLDGLAGGYNEQFF.

V gene TRBV7-3 combines with J gene TRBJ2-6; D uncertain. The V gene's germline CDR1 is SGHTA and CDR2 FQGTGA. The length of the CDR3 is 17 residues. Trimming shortened V by 5 bases and J by 1 base, and 15 bases separated the two germline ends. The CDR3 is CASSHEFRTSGANVLTF. Written as DNA, the CDR3 is TGTGCCAGCAGCCACGAGTTTCGCACGTCTGGGGCCAACGTCCTGACTTTC.

The gene calls are TRBV9 and TRBJ1-1; 7 nucleotides align to TRBD1. Germline CDR1 SGDLS, CDR2 YYNGEE. The CDR3 length is 15 residues. V lost 4 bases to trimming and J lost 1 base; unmatched junction nucleotides: 7. The CDR3, as DNA: TGTGCCAGCAGCTCGGGACAGCCTGGGAACACTGAAGCTTTCTTT. This translates into CASSSGQPGNTEAFF.

The rearrangement uses TRBV18 and TRBJ2-7; D remains unclear. The CDR3 totals 13 residues. CDR1 KGHSH and CDR2 LQKENI come from the germline V gene. V was shortened by 5 bases and J by 2 bases, with 10 bases between the two germline ends. This chain's CDR3 is CASSTGLTYEQYF. In nucleotides, the CDR3 is TGTGCCAGCTCAACGGGCCTCACCTACGAGCAGTACTTC.

The V call is TRBV7-8, the J call TRBJ1-4; D is perhaps TRBD1 (6 bases). There are 16 residues in the CDR3. Germline loops: CDR1 SGHVS, CDR2 FQNEAQ. V gave up 0 bases and J gave up 6 bases, with 14 bases separating them. CDR3 in amino acids: CASSLAGTLSDEKLFF. In DNA, the CDR3 is TGTGCCAGCAGCTTAGCGGGGACACTGTCCGATGAAAAACTGTTTTTT.

The J gene is TRBJ2-2, the V gene TRBV4-2; 8 nucleotides match TRBD1. The ends lost 5 bases at V and 5 bases at J; junction bases unmatched: 7. CDR1 and CDR2 from the germline V gene are LGHNA and YNFKEQ. CDR3 length equals 15 residues. The CDR3 here is CASSSTGGTTGELFF. The CDR3, as DNA: TGTGCCAGCAGCTCAACAGGGGGGACAACCGGGGAGCTGTTTTTT.

This clone was observed a few times. This sequence joins TRBV29-1 and TRBJ2-1; TRBD1 is a possible D gene (6 bases). V lost 6 bases, J lost 7 bases, and 13 bases lay in between. Germline loops: CDR1 SQVTM, CDR2 ANQGSEA. The CDR3 length is 12 residues. The CDR3 is CSVQDSWNEQFF. The CDR3, as DNA: TGCAGCGTCCAGGACAGCTGGAATGAGCAGTTCTTC.

V and J are TRBV7-8 and TRBJ1-1; a weak D match, TRBD1 (5 bases). The CDR3 covers 15 residues. The germline gives CDR1 SGHVS, CDR2 FQNEAQ. Between the trimmed V and J ends, which lost 0 bases and 0 bases, there was a span of 8 bases. This CDR3 reads CASSLAGAMNTEAFF. For the CDR3, the DNA is TGTGCCAGCAGCTTAGCAGGGGCAATGAACACTGAAGCTTTCTTT.

The chain couples TRBV28 to TRBJ1-5, with D perhaps TRBD1 (6 bases). Trimming stripped 4 bases from V and 7 bases from J, with 8 bases between. The V gene's germline CDR1 is MDHEN and CDR2 SYDVKM. The CDR3 contains 12 residues. Here the CDR3 reads CASSSTGQPQHF. CDR3 nucleotide sequence: TGTGCCAGCAGTTCGACAGGACAGCCCCAGCATTTT.

This clone has more than one count but fewer than ten. This chain links TRBV5-6 with TRBJ1-1, with a weak D call TRBD1 (5 bases). V was shortened by 3 bases and J by 11 bases, with 14 bases between the two germline ends. CDR3 length: 12 residues. The germline CDR1 and CDR2 sequences are SGHDT and YYEEEE. DNA of the CDR3: TGTGCCAGCAGCTCCCCAGGGTACATGGCTTTCTTT. This sequence encodes CASSSPGYMAFF. Variable domain in full (rest from reference TRBV5-6 and TRBJ1-1): DAGVTQSPTHLIKTRGQQVTLRCSPKSGHDTVSWYQQALGQGPQFIFQYYEEEERQRGNFPDRFSGHQFPNYSSELNVNALLLGDSALYLCASSSPGYMAFFGQGTRLTVV.

This clone was picked up a small number of times. This chain links TRBV28 with TRBJ2-3, with 7 bases identical to TRBD1. This CDR3 is built from 16 residues. Germline trimming cut 4 bases from V and 1 base from J; bases unmatched to any gene: 8. Germline CDR1 is MDHEN and CDR2 is SYDVKM. The CDR3: CASSSRLTGGTDTQYF. The CDR3 region has the DNA TGTGCCAGCAGTTCCCGCCTTACAGGGGGCACAGATACGCAGTATTTT.

A remark on this clone: A clone one base away is much larger, so this may be a read error. The J gene is TRBJ2-5, the V gene TRBV7-7, with 8 nucleotides matching TRBD1. Germline loops: CDR1 SSHAT, CDR2 FNYEAQ (reference sequence). The CDR3 is 14 amino acids. V was pared by 4 bases and J by 5 bases, with 6 bases of the junction left unmatched. DNA of the CDR3: TGTGCCAGCAGCTCGGCAGGGGGCCCGGAGACCCAGTACTTC. This codes for CASSSAGGPETQYF.

The chain couples TRBV25-1 to TRBJ1-4, with D possibly matching TRBD1 (6 bases). CDR1 is MGHDK, CDR2 SYGVNS, per germline. V lost 1 base to trimming and J lost 2 bases, with 8 bases between them. The CDR3 sequence is 15 residues long. The CDR3 sequence: CASSEWTATNEKLFF. CDR3 sequence (DNA): TGTGCCAGCAGTGAATGGACAGCCACTAATGAAAAACTGTTTTTT. Variable domain in full (rest from reference TRBV25-1 and TRBJ1-4): EADIYQTPRYLVIGTGKKITLECSQTMGHDKMYWYQQDPGMELHLIHYSYGVNSTEKGDLSSESTVSRIRTEHFPLTLESARPSHTSQYLCASSEWTATNEKLFFGSGTQLSVL.

CDR3 coding DNA: TGTGCCAGCAGCTTGGTCGGTTATACGCAGTATTTT. Amino acids: CASSLVGYTQYF. J is TRBJ2-3 and V is TRBV11-2; D gene ambiguous. CDR3 length equals 12 residues. V dropped 3 bases and J dropped 7 bases, with 8 bases sitting between them. Germline values: CDR1 SGHAT, CDR2 FQNNGV.

This chain connects TRBV28 to TRBJ2-5, with 9 nucleotides matching TRBD1. Germline-derived CDR1 and CDR2 are MDHEN and SYDVKM. CDR3 length equals 17 residues. V shed 6 bases and J 2 bases; nucleotides not matched to a gene: 13. CDR3 amino acids: CASSPSPGQGRQETQYF. The CDR3 nucleotides are TGTGCCAGCAGCCCTTCTCCGGGACAGGGACGACAAGAGACCCAGTACTTC.

The rearrangement uses TRBV7-8 and TRBJ2-7; 10 nucleotides line up with TRBD1. V dropped 2 bases and J dropped 12; count of bases not matched to a gene: 10. The germline V gene encodes CDR1 SGHVS and CDR2 FQNEAQ. This CDR3 is 14 amino acids long. Here the CDR3 reads CASSLLGTGAMGYF. The CDR3 coding sequence is TGTGCCAGCAGCTTACTAGGGACAGGGGCCATGGGGTACTTC. The whole variable domain, remainder taken from reference TRBV7-8 and TRBJ2-7, is GAGVSQSPRYKVAKRGQDVALRCDPISGHVSLFWYQQALGQGPEFLTYFQNEAQLDKSGLPSDRFFAERPEGSVSTLKIQRTQQEDSAVYLCASSLLGTGAMGYFGPGTRLTVT.

The chain recombines TRBV29-1 with TRBJ1-2; D remains ambiguous. The germline V and J ends were trimmed by 6 bases and 4 bases, with 6 bases remaining between them. The germline gives CDR1 SQVTM, CDR2 ANQGSEA. The CDR3 length is 10 residues. This CDR3 reads CSVPGYGYTF. In nucleotides, the CDR3 is TGCAGCGTCCCCGGCTATGGCTACACCTTC.

The V call is TRBV30, the J call TRBJ2-1; D remains ambiguous. CDR1 GTSNPN and CDR2 SVGIG come from the germline V gene (reference sequence). This CDR3 has 11 residues. The V end lost 0 bases, the J end lost 8 bases, and 5 bases lay between the germline ends. As DNA, the CDR3 is TGTGCCTGGAGTGTACGAGATGAGCAGTTCTTC. This gives the protein CAWSVRDEQFF.

The chain links TRBV28 to TRBJ2-7; 11 bases are shared with TRBD2. The CDR3 consists of 17 residues. In germline, CDR1 is MDHEN, CDR2 SYDVKM. The V and J ends lost 7 bases and 5 bases, in that order; junction bases with no gene match: 16. The CDR3 DNA follows: TGTGCCAGCACCAAAATAGCGGGAGGGCTGCTGGTCCACGAGCAGTACTTC. Translating it yields CASTKIAGGLLVHEQYF.

The V call is TRBV6-6, the J call TRBJ1-1; the match to TRBD1 covers 9 bases. Per the germline V gene, CDR1 is MNHNY and CDR2 is SVGAGI (reference sequence). This CDR3 comprises 11 residues. The junction had 2 bases not matched to a gene; V was cut back by 5 bases and J by 10 bases. The chain's CDR3 is CASSEGQGAFF. The CDR3 bases are TGTGCCAGCAGTGAGGGACAGGGAGCTTTCTTT.

The chain employs TRBV5-1 and TRBJ2-5, with D possibly TRBD1 on 5 matching bases. V shed 0 bases and J shed 4 bases, with 16 bases lying between them. The germline CDR1 and CDR2 sequences are SGHRS and YFSETQ. The CDR3 contains 16 residues. CDR3 protein: CASSLDSQAGIETQYF. In DNA form, the CDR3 reads TGCGCCAGCAGCTTGGATAGCCAGGCAGGGATAGAGACCCAGTACTTC.

As for this clone: This likely traces to a read error, being one base from a far larger clone. V usage is TRBV5-6 and J usage is TRBJ2-4; no reliable D call. This CDR3 has 11 amino acids. Germline CDR1 SGHDT, CDR2 YYEEEE. CDR3 loop: CASSSLGDPHF. CDR3 nucleotides: TGTGCCAGCAGCTCCCTAGGAGATCCGCACTTC.

This chain uses TRBV25-1 with TRBJ2-3; D is uncertain. CDR3 length: 11 amino acids. The germline V gene has CDR1 MGHDK and CDR2 SYGVNS. Trimming left V 4 bases short and J 8 bases short, with 7 bases between. CDR3 bases: TGTGCCAGCAGTGCTGGGGTTACGCAGTATTTT. Translating it yields CASSAGVTQYF.